This T cell receptor (beta chain) was sequenced for a study of preoperative IRX-2 immunotherapy in early breast cancer. As to treatment: preoperative locoregional IRX-2 cytokine immunotherapy. Patients received preoperative, locoregional IRX-2 cytokine immunotherapy in a phase Ib study. Germline CDR1 reads SGHVS; CDR2 reads FNYEAQ. Trimming took off 1 base at V and 5 bases at J, with 9 bases between the two ends. The CDR3 contains 14 residues. Using immunoSEQ multiplex PCR, the repertoire was profiled, and TCRdb retains in-frame clones only, with some absent. The table lists about 23,000 clones, approximately 95% of them singletons, with 15% to 20% in the top ten.

This chain uses TRBV7-6 with TRBJ1-5; D call uncertain. The source material was tumor tissue, sampled after IRX-2 immunotherapy. The TCR was taken from a human donor with breast cancer. CDR3 region: CASSLGGRHQPQHF. In DNA form, the CDR3 reads TGTGCCAGCAGCTTAGGAGGGAGGCATCAGCCCCAGCATTTT.